The 6 T cell receptor beta chains below come from one sample, sequenced in a study of cytomegalovirus exposure and HLA in healthy donors. Produced via immunoSEQ multiplex PCR; TCRdb's table is partial and in-frame only. The sample has more than 85,000 clones, about 86% seen once. The sample comprised PBMCs. Every receptor here comes from a woman between 18 and 29 years old in good health and CMV-seropositive.

This clone showed up just once. The rearrangement joins TRBV7-9 to TRBJ2-7, with TRBD2 as a possible D gene (7 bases). Trimming stripped 8 bases from V and 2 bases from J, with 13 bases between. CDR3 size: 13 residues. Germline lookup yields CDR1 SEHNR and CDR2 FQNEAQ (reference sequence). DNA of the CDR3: TGTGCCAGCGCGGGGGCAAACCCCTACGAGCAGTACTTC. It translates to CASAGANPYEQYF. The variable domain in full, completed from reference TRBV7-9 and TRBJ2-7, reads DTGVSQNPRHKITKRGQNVTFRCDPISEHNRLYWYRQTLGQGPEFLTYFQNEAQLEKSRLLSDRFSAERPKGSFSTLEIQRTEQGDSAMYLCASAGANPYEQYFGPGTRLTVT.

This clone was recorded once. This chain connects TRBV6-1 to TRBJ1-5; 8 positions match TRBD1. CDR1 and CDR2 from the germline V gene are MNHNS and SASEGT. The CDR3 contains 15 residues. Trimming removed 6 bases from V and 5 bases from J; junction bases left unmatched: 9. The CDR3 is CASRGTGGVDQPQHF. The DNA of the CDR3 is TGTGCCAGCAGAGGAACAGGGGGGGTTGATCAGCCCCAGCATTTT.

This clone was detected only a few times. This chain uses TRBV4-1 with TRBJ1-5; TRBD1 might be the D (5 bases). The CDR3 is 16 residues long. Germline CDR1 is MGHRA and CDR2 is YSYEKL. V lost 2 bases and J lost 4, with 15 bases in between. In DNA, the CDR3 is TGCGCCAGCAGCCAATTCTTTAGCAGGGTGAATCAGCCCCAGCATTTT. Amino acid sequence: CASSQFFSRVNQPQHF.

The gene calls are TRBV6-4 and TRBJ2-2, with D maybe TRBD2 (6 bases). CDR3 length equals 13 residues. V was trimmed by 4 bases and J by 3 bases, leaving 6 bases between them. Germline CDR1 reads MRHNA; CDR2 reads SNTAGT. In DNA, the CDR3 is TGTGCCAGCAGTGGGGGGGACACCGGGGAGCTGTTTTTT. Residues: CASSGGDTGELFF.

The V gene is TRBV5-1, the J gene TRBJ2-7; TRBD2 aligns across 8 bases. Per the germline V gene, CDR1 is SGHRS and CDR2 is YFSETQ. Trimming took 3 bases from V and 4 from J; bases not matched to a gene: 6. The CDR3 extends over 14 amino acids. The CDR3 reads CASSYGSGNYEQYF. The DNA of the CDR3 is TGCGCCAGCAGCTATGGTAGCGGGAATTACGAGCAGTACTTC.

V gene TRBV11-2 combines with J gene TRBJ2-5; 7 bases agree with TRBD2. In germline, CDR1 is SGHAT, CDR2 FQNNGV. The junction had 16 bases not matched to a gene; V was cut back by 1 base and J by 5 bases. The CDR3 runs 18 residues. The DNA of the CDR3 is TGTGCCAGCAGCTTAGCCCCCAGTGGGCGGGGGTATCTCGAGACCCAGTACTTC. It codes for CASSLAPSGRGYLETQYF.